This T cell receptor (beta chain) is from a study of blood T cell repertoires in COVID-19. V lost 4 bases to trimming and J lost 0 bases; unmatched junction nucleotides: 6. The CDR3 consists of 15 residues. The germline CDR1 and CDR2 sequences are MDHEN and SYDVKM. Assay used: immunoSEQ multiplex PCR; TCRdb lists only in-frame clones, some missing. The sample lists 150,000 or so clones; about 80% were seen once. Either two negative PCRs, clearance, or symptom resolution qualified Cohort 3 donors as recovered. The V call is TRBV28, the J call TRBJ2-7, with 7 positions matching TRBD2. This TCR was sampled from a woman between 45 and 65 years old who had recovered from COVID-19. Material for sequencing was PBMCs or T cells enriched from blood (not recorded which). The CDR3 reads CASSYGDYSSYEQYF. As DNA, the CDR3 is TGTGCCAGCAGTTACGGGGACTATAGCTCCTACGAGCAGTACTTC.